The 2 T cell receptor beta chains listed next were all sequenced from one sample in a study of blood T cell repertoires in COVID-19. Clones were read by immunoSEQ multiplex PCR, and TCRdb kept only the in-frame ones, dropping some. Found here are about 260,000 clones, 80% to 90% of them singletons; the top ten hold around 3.1%. Sequenced material: PBMCs or T cells enriched from blood (not recorded which). Receptors were obtained from a woman aged 40 to 50 who had been exposed to COVID-19.

The chain is built from TRBV18 and TRBJ1-2, with 9 bases fitting TRBD1. The germline CDR1 and CDR2 sequences are KGHSH and LQKENI. With V trimmed by 3 bases and J by 8 bases, 13 bases remained unmatched. CDR3 length: 16 amino acids. CDR3 DNA: TGTGCCAGCTCACCTGGGGCGGACAGGGGCGGAAGGGGCTACACCTTC. Protein: CASSPGADRGGRGYTF.

This chain joins TRBV9 and TRBJ1-2; D might be TRBD1 (5 bases). The CDR3 is 13 amino acids. Trimming removed 7 bases from V and 1 base from J, with 11 bases in between. Germline assignment: CDR1 SGDLS and CDR2 YYNGEE. CDR3 region: CASAQGSNYGYTF. DNA for the CDR3: TGTGCCAGCGCGCAGGGTAGTAACTATGGCTACACCTTC.